The rows below give T cell receptor beta chains drawn from one sample of a study of OX40 agonist ivuxolimab in advanced cancers. Generated by immunoSEQ multiplex PCR, the TCRdb table keeps only in-frame clones and is missing some. Of about 70,000 clones in the sample, around nine tenths were seen once. Material: CD4+ or CD8+ T cells sorted from blood, obtained in a trial of the OX40 agonist ivuxolimab. The receptors shown here come from an adult with an advanced solid tumor such as melanoma, head and neck, liver or kidney cancer. Each CDR3 is given with its conserved first and last residue. D genes are given only for firm matches. Clone size is shown for a subset of rows, as once, few, many or a class of expanded clone.

v_gene	j_gene	len	d_gene	abundance	CDR3nt	CDR3aa
TRBV5-6	TRBJ1-6	15	-	-	TGTGCCAGCAGCAATGGACTGGGGCCCAATTCACCCCTCCACTTT	CASSNGLGPNSPLHF
TRBV2	TRBJ2-3	15	-	-	TGTGCCAGCTCAGCCAGGGACGGCCTCGCAGATACGCAGTATTTT	CASSARDGLADTQYF
TRBV6-5	TRBJ2-2	14	TRBD1	-	TGTGCCAGCAGCCGAGGGACAGGGACCGGGGAGCTGTTTTTT	CASSRGTGTGELFF
TRBV10-1	TRBJ2-1	15	TRBD2	once	TGCGCCAGCAGACCCACTAGCGGGGGGGCAAATGAGCAGTTCTTC	CASRPTSGGANEQFF
TRBV11-2	TRBJ2-5	15	TRBD2	-	TGTGCCAGCAGCTTAAATACGGGGGGCCAAGAGACCCAGTACTTC	CASSLNTGGQETQYF
TRBV6-5	TRBJ2-7	15	-	-	TGTGCCAGCAGACCAGTACGGCAGGGAGAGCAAGAGCAGTACTTC	CASRPVRQGEQEQYF
TRBV5-1	TRBJ1-1	13	TRBD1	-	TGCGCCAGCAGCTTAGGACAGGGGGCAAAAGCTTTCTTT	CASSLGQGAKAFF
TRBV4-1	TRBJ2-1	17	-	-	TGCGCCAGCAGCCGGCTTAGCAAGGGGGGGGATTACAATGAGCAGTTCTTC	CASSRLSKGGDYNEQFF
TRBV19	TRBJ1-6	14	-	-	TGTGCCAGTAGTATCTTAGGGGATAATTCACCCCTCCACTTT	CASSILGDNSPLHF
TRBV18	TRBJ1-4	12	-	-	TGTGCCAGCTCACCATGGGAGGGAAAACTGTTTTTT	CASSPWEGKLFF
TRBV19	TRBJ2-3	14	-	-	TGTGCCAGTAGTATCGGTCTTGACACAGATACGCAGTATTTT	CASSIGLDTDTQYF
TRBV6-1	TRBJ1-5	14	-	-	TGTGCCAGCGGGGACTGGACAGCCAATCAGCCCCAGCATTTT	CASGDWTANQPQHF
TRBV18	TRBJ2-7	18	-	-	TGTGCCAGCTCAACCCGCAGTTCCGGGACGGAGAGCTCCTACGAGCAGTACTTC	CASSTRSSGTESSYEQYF
TRBV4-2	TRBJ1-2	14	TRBD1	-	TGTGCCAGCAGCCACGACAGGGTCGACTATGGCTACACCTTC	CASSHDRVDYGYTF
TRBV6-5	TRBJ1-2	12	-	-	TGTGCCAGCAGTTACGGGGGAAGGGGCTACACCTTC	CASSYGGRGYTF
TRBV10-1	TRBJ2-7	13	TRBD1	-	TGCGCCAGCAGTGCAGACAGGGTGGGCGAGCAGTACTTC	CASSADRVGEQYF
TRBV19	TRBJ2-5	17	TRBD2	few	TGTGCCAGTAGTATTGGCCTCACTAGCGGGGTTCAAGAGACCCAGTACTTC	CASSIGLTSGVQETQYF
TRBV18	TRBJ2-1	14	TRBD1	-	TGTGCCAGCTCACCGCCGACAGGGGTCGGGGAGCAGTTCTTC	CASSPPTGVGEQFF
TRBV21-1	TRBJ1-2	15	-	-	TGTGCCAGCAGCAAAGAGGTCGGACCTAACTATGGCTACACCTTC	CASSKEVGPNYGYTF
TRBV5-6	TRBJ1-6	15	-	-	TGTGCCAGCAGCTTTGAAGGGTTATCCAATTCACCCCTCCACTTT	CASSFEGLSNSPLHF
TRBV7-8	TRBJ2-2	15	-	-	TGTGCCAGCAGCTTAGGCGTGCAGAACACCGGGGAGCTGTTTTTT	CASSLGVQNTGELFF
TRBV2	TRBJ2-7	14	-	once	TGTGCCAGCAAGAGGGGAGTCTGGGGGGACGAGCAGTACTTC	CASKRGVWGDEQYF
TRBV30	TRBJ1-4	13	TRBD1	-	TGTGCCTGGAGACGAGGGGGCACCGAAAAACTGTTTTTT	CAWRRGGTEKLFF
TRBV6-6	TRBJ2-1	15	TRBD2	-	TGTGCCAGCAGTGGACCTAGCGGGGGGGTATATGAGCAGTTCTTC	CASSGPSGGVYEQFF
TRBV7-6	TRBJ2-1	17	TRBD2	-	TGTGCCAGCAGCCCTTTCCTACTAGCGGGGGGAAACAATGAGCAGTTCTTC	CASSPFLLAGGNNEQFF
TRBV29-1	TRBJ1-1	12	TRBD1	-	TGCAGCGCCGGGACCGGGACAGGGAATGCTTTCTTT	CSAGTGTGNAFF
TRBV6-5	TRBJ2-7	14	-	once	TGTGCCAGCAGGGGGGAGTCGGAATCCTACGAGCAGTACTTC	CASRGESESYEQYF
TRBV30	TRBJ2-5	14	TRBD2	-	TGTGCCTGGAGTGTAAGCGGGGGTCAGGGGACCCAGTACTTC	CAWSVSGGQGTQYF
TRBV5-1	TRBJ1-1	13	-	-	TGCGCCAGCAGGTTGTCGATGAACACTGAAGCTTTCTTT	CASRLSMNTEAFF
TRBV7-9	TRBJ2-6	14	-	-	TGTGCCAGCAGCCCCTCCTCTGGGGCCAACGTCCTGACTTTC	CASSPSSGANVLTF
TRBV19	TRBJ2-7	14	-	-	TGTGCCAGTAGTATTTCGGGGGGCGACTACGAGCAGTACTTC	CASSISGGDYEQYF
TRBV9	TRBJ1-6	14	-	-	TGTGCCAGCAGCGTAAGCTCCTATAATTCACCCCTCCACTTT	CASSVSSYNSPLHF
TRBV2	TRBJ1-5	15	TRBD1	-	TGTGCCAGCAGTGGACAGGGGCAAAGCAATCAGCCCCAGCATTTT	CASSGQGQSNQPQHF
TRBV2	TRBJ1-1	13	-	few	TGTGCCAGCACCAAAGGGACGAACACTGAAGCTTTCTTT	CASTKGTNTEAFF
TRBV7-2	TRBJ1-3	14	-	-	TGTGCCAGCAGCTTCGTGGGGGAGGGTCGGACCATATATTTT	CASSFVGEGRTIYF
TRBV19	TRBJ1-5	16	TRBD1	-	TGTGCCAGTACTTATGGGACAGGGGGCGGGAATCAGCCCCAGCATTTT	CASTYGTGGGNQPQHF
TRBV6-1	TRBJ2-2	14	TRBD2	few	TGTGCCAGCAGTGATTGGGGGGAGGGCGGGGAGCTGTTTTTT	CASSDWGEGGELFF
TRBV19	TRBJ1-3	16	-	-	TGTGCCAGTACTCTCAGAACAGGTATCTCTGGAAACACCATATATTTT	CASTLRTGISGNTIYF
TRBV7-2	TRBJ2-1	13	-	once	TGTGCCAGCAGCTTTTCGCAAAACAATGAGCAGTTCTTC	CASSFSQNNEQFF
TRBV6-1	TRBJ1-6	13	-	-	TGTGCCAGCAGTGACAGGTATAATTCACCCCTCCACTTT	CASSDRYNSPLHF
TRBV9	TRBJ1-2	15	-	-	TGTGCCAGCAGCGTAGTTTTGGGGGTAGACTATGGCTACACCTTC	CASSVVLGVDYGYTF
TRBV27	TRBJ1-2	14	-	-	TGTGCCAGCAGTCGTATGTCCAGTTCGTCAGGCTACACCTTC	CASSRMSSSSGYTF
TRBV15	TRBJ1-3	16	-	-	TGTGCCACCAGCAGAGATGTTGGGTCGGGAGGAAACACCATATATTTT	CATSRDVGSGGNTIYF
TRBV4-2	TRBJ2-7	17	TRBD2	-	TGTGCCAGCAGCCACGCCGGGACTAGCGGGGGTTACTACGAGCAGTACTTC	CASSHAGTSGGYYEQYF
TRBV5-8	TRBJ2-4	15	TRBD1	-	TGTGCCAGCAGCCGCCGGGACAGGGTAACAAACATTCAGTACTTC	CASSRRDRVTNIQYF
TRBV29-1	TRBJ1-3	16	-	-	TGCAGCGTTGCCGCAGGTACGGGGATCTCTGGAAACACCATATATTTT	CSVAAGTGISGNTIYF
TRBV2	TRBJ2-7	12	-	once	TGTGCCAGCAGTGAAAGGGGGATAGAGCAGTACTTC	CASSERGIEQYF
TRBV7-2	TRBJ1-1	13	TRBD1	once	TGTGCCAGCAGCTTAGTAGGACAGGGTGAAGCTTTCTTT	CASSLVGQGEAFF
TRBV5-4	TRBJ1-5	15	-	once	TGTGCCAGCAGCTTCGGGGGATACAGCAATCAGCCCCAGCATTTT	CASSFGGYSNQPQHF
TRBV5-8	TRBJ2-3	15	-	-	TGTGCCAGCAGCTTGGGTCGGGTCCCCACAGATACGCAGTATTTT	CASSLGRVPTDTQYF
TRBV9	TRBJ2-5	15	TRBD2	once	TGTGCCAGCAGCGTAACTAGCGGGGTCCAAGAGACCCAGTACTTC	CASSVTSGVQETQYF
TRBV6-6	TRBJ1-5	11	-	-	TGTGCCAGCAGCCCAAATCAGCCCCAGCATTTT	CASSPNQPQHF
TRBV7-9	TRBJ2-3	14	-	once	TGTGCCAGCAGCCCAAGGATGGACAGCTTCACGCAGTATTTT	CASSPRMDSFTQYF
TRBV5-4	TRBJ2-3	16	TRBD1	-	TGTGCCAGCAGCTTGGGCCGGACAGGGTTTACAGATACGCAGTATTTT	CASSLGRTGFTDTQYF
TRBV5-5	TRBJ2-7	12	-	-	TGTGCCAGCAGCTTGAACTTTTACGAGCAGTACTTC	CASSLNFYEQYF
TRBV19	TRBJ1-5	15	-	-	TGTGCCAGTAGTCCCCGGGACGGCGTCAATCAGCCCCAGCATTTT	CASSPRDGVNQPQHF
TRBV25-1	TRBJ2-3	17	TRBD2	-	TGTGCCAGCAGTCAACCGGGACTAGCGGCTCTCACAGATACGCAGTATTTT	CASSQPGLAALTDTQYF